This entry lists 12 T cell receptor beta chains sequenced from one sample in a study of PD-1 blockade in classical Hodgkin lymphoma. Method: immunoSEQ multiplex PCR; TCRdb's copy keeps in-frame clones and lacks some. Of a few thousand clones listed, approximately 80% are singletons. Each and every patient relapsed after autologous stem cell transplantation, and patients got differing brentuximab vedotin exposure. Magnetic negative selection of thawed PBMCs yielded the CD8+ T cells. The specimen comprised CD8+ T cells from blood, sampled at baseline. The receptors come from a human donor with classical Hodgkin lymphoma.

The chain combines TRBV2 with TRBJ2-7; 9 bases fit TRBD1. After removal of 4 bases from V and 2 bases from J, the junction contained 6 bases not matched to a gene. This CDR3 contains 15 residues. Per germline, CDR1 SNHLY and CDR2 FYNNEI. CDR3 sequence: CASSGWGQGTYEQYF. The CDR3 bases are TGTGCCAGCAGTGGGTGGGGACAGGGTACCTACGAGCAGTACTTC.

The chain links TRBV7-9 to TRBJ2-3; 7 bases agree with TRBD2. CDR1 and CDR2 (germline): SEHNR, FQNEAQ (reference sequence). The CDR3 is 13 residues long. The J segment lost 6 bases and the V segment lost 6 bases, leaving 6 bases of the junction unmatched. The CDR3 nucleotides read TGTGCCAGCAGTCCGGGGGGAGGGGATACGCAGTATTTT. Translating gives CASSPGGGDTQYF.

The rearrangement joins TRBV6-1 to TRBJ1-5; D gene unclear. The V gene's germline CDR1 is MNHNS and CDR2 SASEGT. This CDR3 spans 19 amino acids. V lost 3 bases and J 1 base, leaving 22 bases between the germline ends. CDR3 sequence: CASSDPSLRRVWSNQPQHF. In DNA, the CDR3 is TGTGCCAGCAGTGACCCCTCCTTAAGACGTGTATGGAGCAATCAGCCCCAGCATTTT.

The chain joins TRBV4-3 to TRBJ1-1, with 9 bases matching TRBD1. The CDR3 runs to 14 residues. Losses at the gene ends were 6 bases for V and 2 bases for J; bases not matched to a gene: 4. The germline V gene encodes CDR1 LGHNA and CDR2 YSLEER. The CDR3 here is CASRPGQGNTEAFF. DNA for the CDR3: TGCGCCAGCAGGCCGGGACAGGGAAACACTGAAGCTTTCTTT.

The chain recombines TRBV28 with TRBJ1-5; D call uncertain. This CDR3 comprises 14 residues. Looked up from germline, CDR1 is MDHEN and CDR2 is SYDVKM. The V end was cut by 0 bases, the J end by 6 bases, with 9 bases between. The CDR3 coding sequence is TGTGCCAGCAGTTTATGGGCTAAGGCTCAGCCCCAGCATTTT. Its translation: CASSLWAKAQPQHF.

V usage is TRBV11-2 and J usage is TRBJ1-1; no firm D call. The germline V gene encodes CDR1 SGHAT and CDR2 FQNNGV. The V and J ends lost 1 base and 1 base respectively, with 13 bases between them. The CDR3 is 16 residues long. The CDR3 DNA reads TGTGCCAGCAGCTTAGCGGCAGAATTGCCGAACACTGAAGCTTTCTTT. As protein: CASSLAAELPNTEAFF.

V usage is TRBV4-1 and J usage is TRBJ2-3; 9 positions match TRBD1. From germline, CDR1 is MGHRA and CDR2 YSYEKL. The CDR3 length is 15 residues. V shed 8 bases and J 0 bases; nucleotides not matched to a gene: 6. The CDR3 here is CASGGGTGSTDTQYF. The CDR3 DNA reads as TGCGCCAGCGGAGGGGGGACAGGGAGCACAGATACGCAGTATTTT.

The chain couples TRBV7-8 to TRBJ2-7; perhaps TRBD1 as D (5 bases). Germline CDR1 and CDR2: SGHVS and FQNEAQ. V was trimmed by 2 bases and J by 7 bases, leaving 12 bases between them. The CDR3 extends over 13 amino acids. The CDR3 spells CASSLSTGWEQYF. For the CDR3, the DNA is TGTGCCAGCAGCTTATCAACAGGATGGGAGCAGTACTTC.

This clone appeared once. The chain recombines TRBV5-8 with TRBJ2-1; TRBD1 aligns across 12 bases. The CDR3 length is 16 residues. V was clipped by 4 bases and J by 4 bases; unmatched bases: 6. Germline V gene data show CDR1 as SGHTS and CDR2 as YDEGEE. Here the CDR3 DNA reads TGTGCCAGCAGCGGGGGGACAGGGGGCTTATACAATGAGCAGTTCTTC. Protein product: CASSGGTGGLYNEQFF.

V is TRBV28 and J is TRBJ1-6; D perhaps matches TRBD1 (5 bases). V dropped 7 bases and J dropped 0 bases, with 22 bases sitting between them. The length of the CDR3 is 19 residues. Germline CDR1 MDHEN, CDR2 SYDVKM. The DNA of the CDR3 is TGTGCCAGCACGGGCCCCACAGGACACTTCAGCTCCTATAATTCACCCCTCCACTTT. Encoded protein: CASTGPTGHFSSYNSPLHF.

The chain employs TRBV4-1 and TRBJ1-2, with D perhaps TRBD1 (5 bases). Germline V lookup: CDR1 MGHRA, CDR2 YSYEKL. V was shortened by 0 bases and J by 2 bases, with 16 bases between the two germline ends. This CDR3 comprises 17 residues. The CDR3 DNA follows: TGCGCCAGCAGCCAAGATCCGGAGGACACGCTGAACTATGGCTACACCTTC. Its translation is CASSQDPEDTLNYGYTF.

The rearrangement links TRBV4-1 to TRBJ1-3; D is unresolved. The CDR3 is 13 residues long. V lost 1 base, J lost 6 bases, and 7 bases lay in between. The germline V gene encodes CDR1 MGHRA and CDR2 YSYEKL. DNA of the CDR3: TGCGCCAGCAGCCAAGTGAGGTTAAACACCATATATTTT. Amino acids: CASSQVRLNTIYF.